This T cell receptor beta chain was retrieved from a study of cytomegalovirus exposure and HLA in healthy donors. The CDR3 contains 12 residues. The germline CDR1 and CDR2 sequences are KGHSH and LQKENI. Remarks on this clone: The junction differs from germline at one of its ends, possibly a read error.

Primers included in the PCR were 60 Vbeta and 13 Jbeta primers. Repertoires were generated with immunoSEQ multiplex PCR, while TCRdb's copy carries only in-frame clones and drops some. The repertoire holds around 150,000 clones, roughly four fifths seen once, with 1.5% to 2% in the top ten. The sequence was collected from a woman between 18 and 29 years old in good health and CMV-seronegative. The sample taken for sequencing was PBMCs. The gene calls are TRBV18 and TRBJ2-3; D is ambiguous. CDR3 protein: CASSPPADTQYF. CDR3 nucleotides: TGTGCCAGCTCCCCACCCGCAGATACGCAGTATTTT.